This T cell receptor (beta chain) originates from a study of T-cell memory formation after mild COVID-19. Trimming removed 1 base from V and 1 base from J, with 10 bases in between. The CDR3 length is 15 residues. CDR1 and CDR2 from the germline V gene are KGHSH and LQKENI. Via MiXCR, TCRdb re-called the 5' RACE reads, giving one row per CDR3 protein. The profile shows approximately 300,000 distinct CDR3 sequences, 8.2% of them singletons. The sequenced material came from PBMCs or a T cell subset sorted from them (not recorded which). The J gene is TRBJ1-1, the V gene TRBV18, with D unresolved. The receptor comes from a young man who had mild COVID-19 (a few samples of this study predate the infection). Cell type and time point are not known. For the CDR3, the DNA is TGTGCCAGCTCACCACTAACTGGGGAGAACACTGAAGCTTTCTTT. Amino acid sequence: CASSPLTGENTEAFF.